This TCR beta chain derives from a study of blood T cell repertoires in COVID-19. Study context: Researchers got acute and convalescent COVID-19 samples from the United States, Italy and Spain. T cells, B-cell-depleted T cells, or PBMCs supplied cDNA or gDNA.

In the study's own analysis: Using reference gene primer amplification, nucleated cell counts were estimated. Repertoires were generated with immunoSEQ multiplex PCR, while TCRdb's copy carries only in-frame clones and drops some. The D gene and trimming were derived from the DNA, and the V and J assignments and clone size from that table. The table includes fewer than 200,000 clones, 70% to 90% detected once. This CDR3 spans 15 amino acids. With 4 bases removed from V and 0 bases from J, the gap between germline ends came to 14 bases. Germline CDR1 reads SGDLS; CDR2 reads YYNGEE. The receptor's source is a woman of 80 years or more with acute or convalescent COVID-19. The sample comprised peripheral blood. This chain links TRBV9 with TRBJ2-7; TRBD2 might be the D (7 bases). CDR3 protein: CASSPIGGGSYEQYF. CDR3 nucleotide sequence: TGTGCCAGCAGCCCGATAGGGGGGGGCTCCTACGAGCAGTACTTC.